This TCR beta chain was retrieved from a study of blood T cells in healthy people across ages. General study results and limits: Among long-lived donors, naive CD4+ cells were more numerous and diversity higher than in aged donors.

About this clonotype: The antigen is unknown.

The second PCR ran about 6 to 12 cycles with a sample-barcoded 5' primer and J-beta primers. TCRdb processed the 5' RACE reads anew with MiXCR; each CDR3 protein has one entry. The sample carries approximately 820,000 distinct CDR3 sequences, approximately 44% recorded once. The receptor was isolated from a man aged 60-69 years in good health. Input material: blood.

The CDR3 spells CASSPSRTIKDEQFF. The CDR3 nucleotides are TGCGCCAGCAGCCCCTCGAGGACGATCAAGGATGAGCAGTTCTTC. The chain couples TRBV4-1 to TRBJ2-1; D unclear. This CDR3 comprises 15 residues. In germline, CDR1 is MGHRA, CDR2 YSYEKL. V was clipped by 4 bases and J by 8 bases, with 18 bases between them.